The subject of this entry is one TCR beta chain. Its matching antigen is unknown. 13 Jbeta primers and 60 Vbeta primers were used for the PCR. Here immunoSEQ multiplex PCR was the method, and the copy in TCRdb shows in-frame clones only, minus some. The data contain some 42,000 clones, about 47% of them seen just once; the ten biggest clones take up around 10%. This sample was taken from a study of cytomegalovirus exposure and HLA in healthy donors. Study-wide results and limits: Associated with HLA alleles at 0.05 false discovery rate in a later analysis were some 16,000 TCR beta sequences. In vitro testing confirmed a few CMV-associated chains as specific for CMV antigens. In a later analysis, CMV-associated beta chains were mostly HLA-associated, it appeared.

The length of the CDR3 is 13 residues. The germline V and J ends were trimmed by 4 bases and 5 bases, with 8 bases remaining between them. CDR1 and CDR2 from the germline V gene are SGHNT and YENEEA. Sequencing used PBMCs. The sequence was obtained from a human donor in good health. The chain carries TRBV11-3 and TRBJ2-2; perhaps TRBD1 as D (6 bases). CDR3 coding DNA: TGTGCCAGCAGCTCGCAGGGGACCGGGGAGCTGTTTTTT. Translated, it gives CASSSQGTGELFF.